A single sample gave rise to the 19 T cell receptor beta chains below, sequenced in a study of T cell responses to AZD1222 COVID-19 vaccine. Profiling relied on immunoSEQ multiplex PCR, and the TCRdb table lists in-frame clones only, not all of them. The data contain some 120,000 clones, about nine tenths of them seen just once; the ten biggest clones take up less than 4.5%. The material sequenced was peripheral blood, taken on day 0 of MenACWY control vaccination. These TCRs come from an adult in good health.

This sequence joins TRBV7-9 and TRBJ1-5; D may be TRBD1 (6 bases). This CDR3 has 14 residues. Germline CDR1 reads SEHNR; CDR2 reads FQNEAQ (reference sequence). Trimming took 5 bases from V and 3 from J, leaving 11 bases between them. The CDR3 here is CASSPGHANQPQHF. The CDR3 nucleotides are TGTGCCAGCAGCCCGGGACACGCCAATCAGCCCCAGCATTTT. The full variable domain, with the rest looked up from reference TRBV7-9 and TRBJ1-5, is DTGVSQNPRHKITKRGQNVTFRCDPISEHNRLYWYRQTLGQGPEFLTYFQNEAQLEKSRLLSDRFSAERPKGSFSTLEIQRTEQGDSAMYLCASSPGHANQPQHFGDGTRLSIL.

The rearrangement joins TRBV6-5 to TRBJ2-1; maybe TRBD1 (7 bases). CDR1 and CDR2 (germline): MNHEY, SVGAGI. V was cut by 4 bases and J by 7 bases, with 11 bases left in between. The CDR3 is 13 residues long. CDR3 loop: CASSSTGRNEQFF. The CDR3, as DNA: TGTGCCAGCAGTTCGACAGGGAGGAATGAGCAGTTCTTC.

The rearrangement joins TRBV14 to TRBJ1-4; D gene ambiguous. Germline V gives CDR1 SGHDN, CDR2 FVKESK. The CDR3 totals 15 residues. Trimming took off 4 bases at V and 4 bases at J, with 13 bases between the two ends. As DNA, the CDR3 is TGTGCCAGCAGCCTACGGACGGGTCTTAATGAAAAACTGTTTTTT. Translating gives CASSLRTGLNEKLFF.

The chain couples TRBV18 to TRBJ1-5; no clear D. This CDR3 comprises 15 residues. Germline CDR1 and CDR2: KGHSH and LQKENI. Trimming shortened V by 6 bases and J by 2 bases, and 14 bases separated the two germline ends. The DNA for the CDR3 is TGTGCCAGCTCTCACGAGTCTTGGGGCAATCAGCCCCAGCATTTT. As protein: CASSHESWGNQPQHF. The variable domain in full, with the rest retrieved from reference TRBV18 and TRBJ1-5, is NAGVMQNPRHLVRRRGQEARLRCSPMKGHSHVYWYRQLPEEGLKFMVYLQKENIIDESGMPKERFSAEFPKEGPSILRIQQVVRGDSAAYFCASSHESWGNQPQHFGDGTRLSIL.

The chain couples TRBV18 to TRBJ2-1; TRBD2 is a possible D gene (5 bases). The CDR3 is made up of 16 amino acids. Trimming removed 3 bases from V and 4 bases from J, with 16 bases in between. The V gene's germline CDR1 is KGHSH and CDR2 LQKENI. CDR3 DNA sequence: TGTGCCAGCTCACCCCCGACGCGGCGGACTTACAATGAGCAGTTCTTC. Its protein is CASSPPTRRTYNEQFF.

The chain has TRBV6-1 and TRBJ2-2; TRBD2 agrees at 7 bases. This CDR3 spans 15 amino acids. The J segment lost 5 bases and the V segment lost 2 bases, leaving 5 bases of the junction unmatched. The germline V gene has CDR1 MNHNS and CDR2 SASEGT. The CDR3 coding sequence is TGTGCCAGCAGTGAATGGGAGCGGGGTACCGGGGAGCTGTTTTTT. Its translation: CASSEWERGTGELFF.

This chain joins TRBV18 and TRBJ2-2; 13 bases are a match to TRBD2. Germline CDR1 KGHSH, CDR2 LQKENI. Trimming took 2 bases from V and 5 from J; bases not matched to a gene: 8. The CDR3 sequence is 18 residues long. The CDR3 nucleotides are TGTGCCAGCTCACCATTTTCCGGGACTAGCGGGGCAACCGGGGAGCTGTTTTTT. It specifies CASSPFSGTSGATGELFF.

The chain joins TRBV4-1 to TRBJ2-3; the D gene is possibly TRBD1 (7 bases). V dropped 4 bases and J dropped 1 base, with 18 bases sitting between them. This CDR3 spans 17 amino acids. Germline loops: CDR1 MGHRA, CDR2 YSYEKL. The CDR3 coding sequence is TGCGCCAGCAGCCCCCGGGAGAGGGGGCTTGGCACAGATACGCAGTATTTT. It specifies CASSPRERGLGTDTQYF.

The chain has TRBV11-1 and TRBJ1-1; TRBD1 agrees at 9 bases. V dropped 6 bases and J dropped 6; count of bases not matched to a gene: 11. Germline values: CDR1 SGHAT, CDR2 FQDESV (reference sequence). The CDR3 has 15 residues. The CDR3 loop reads CASRQKTGGIAEAFF. The CDR3 coding sequence is TGTGCCAGCAGACAGAAGACAGGGGGTATTGCTGAAGCTTTCTTT.

The DNA of the CDR3 is TGTGCCAGCAGCTACAGGGTGGCCGGGGAGCTGTTTTTT. It translates to CASSYRVAGELFF. The chain links TRBV4-2 to TRBJ2-2, with D possibly being TRBD1 (6 bases). This CDR3 contains 13 residues. Germline V gene lookup returns CDR1 LGHNA and CDR2 YNFKEQ. Trimming removed 5 bases at V and 6 bases at J, with 10 bases between.

The genes are TRBV28 and TRBJ2-7; 7 positions agree with TRBD2. This CDR3 comprises 15 residues. Germline CDR1 is MDHEN and CDR2 is SYDVKM. With V trimmed by 3 bases and J by 3 bases, 8 bases remained unmatched. The CDR3 nucleotides read TGTGCCAGCAGTTTGTTTTGGACTAGGGACTACGAGCAGTACTTC. It encodes CASSLFWTRDYEQYF.

The chain carries TRBV3-1 (or the pseudogene TRBV3-2) and TRBJ2-7; D may be TRBD1 (6 bases). The CDR3 has 15 amino acids. CDR1 is LGHDT and CDR2 is YNNKEL in the germline V gene (reference sequence). Trimming stripped 4 bases from V and 0 bases from J, with 13 bases between. The CDR3 nucleotides read TGTGCCAGCAGCCCAGGACAGATCGACTCCTACGAGCAGTACGTC. It translates to CASSPGQIDSYEQYV.

The genes are TRBV28 and TRBJ1-6; D is undetermined. This CDR3 contains 14 residues. CDR1 MDHEN and CDR2 SYDVKM come from the germline V gene. V was trimmed by 6 bases and J by 4 bases, leaving 10 bases between them. The CDR3 loop reads CASSLRVYNSPLHF. For the CDR3, the DNA is TGTGCCAGCAGCTTACGGGTATATAATTCACCCCTCCACTTT.

The chain joins TRBV24-1 to TRBJ2-1, with D possibly matching TRBD2 (6 bases). Trimming cost V 5 bases and J 4 bases, with 17 bases left between them. The CDR3 consists of 16 residues. Germline V CDR1 and CDR2: KGHDR, SFDVKD. This CDR3 reads CATSAPPNSGYNEQFF. CDR3 DNA sequence: TGTGCCACCAGTGCCCCCCCGAATAGCGGTTACAATGAGCAGTTCTTC.

The chain uses TRBV4-1 and TRBJ1-2; 7 nucleotides agree with TRBD1. The CDR3 has 16 amino acids. V shed 4 bases, J shed 4 bases, and the junction held 12 bases outside the gene matches. The germline gives CDR1 MGHRA, CDR2 YSYEKL. The CDR3 region is CASSPPPDRKTYGYTF. The CDR3 DNA sequence: TGCGCCAGCAGCCCACCCCCGGACAGGAAAACCTATGGCTACACCTTC.

This chain uses TRBV11-2 with TRBJ1-1, with D maybe TRBD1 (6 bases). From germline, CDR1 is SGHAT and CDR2 FQNNGV. CDR3 size: 13 residues. The V and J ends lost 0 bases and 11 bases respectively, with 13 bases between them. CDR3 in amino acids: CASSLDTGGLAFF. CDR3 nucleotides: TGTGCCAGCAGCTTAGATACGGGGGGCCTGGCTTTCTTT.

The rearrangement links TRBV4-3 to TRBJ2-5, with TRBD2 matching 10 bases. V gave up 0 bases and J gave up 0 bases; unmatched junction bases: 7. Germline CDR1 reads LGHNA; CDR2 reads YSLEER. The CDR3 sequence is 18 residues long. CDR3 bases: TGCGCCAGCAGCCAAGAGTCCGGAACTAGCGGGGACCAAGAGACCCAGTACTTC. Amino acids: CASSQESGTSGDQETQYF.

The rearrangement uses TRBV6-5 and TRBJ2-7; 8 bases are a match to TRBD1. After removal of 4 bases from V and 4 bases from J, the junction contained 6 bases not matched to a gene. CDR1 is MNHEY and CDR2 is SVGAGI in the germline V gene. The CDR3 has 14 residues. Here the CDR3 DNA reads TGTGCCAGCAGTTCCCGGGACAGGTCGTACGAGCAGTACTTC. It translates to CASSSRDRSYEQYF.

This clone was recorded once. The gene calls are TRBV28 and TRBJ2-1; 9 nucleotides agree with TRBD2. Per germline, CDR1 MDHEN and CDR2 SYDVKM. J was trimmed by 12 bases and V by 5 bases; bases with no gene match: 17. The CDR3 is made up of 16 amino acids. The CDR3, as DNA: TGTGCCAGCAGTCCGATTGTGAGCGGGAGGAGGGCGCGGCAGTTCTTC. Its translation: CASSPIVSGRRARQFF.